The TCR beta chain described here comes from a study of radiotherapy plus CTLA-4 blockade in lung cancer listed by TCRdb under 2018. Regarding the study in general: Objective responses occurred in 18% of enrolled patients, and around 29% achieved disease control.

General findings and caveats noted by the study authors: TCR clones derived from tumors expanded in peripheral blood after treatment with radiotherapy and ipilimumab. The strongest predictors of response, as reported, were early dynamic changes in blood T cell clones along with a rise in serum interferon-beta after radiation.

Library creation used the immunoSEQ multiplex PCR assay. Not all clones reach the TCRdb copy of this immuneACCESS table, which keeps in-frame sequences only. Checked studies attribute under half of the gap to unresolved V genes and leave the rest unexplained. The sample has roughly 44,000 clones on record, 70% to 80% of them singletons. The ten largest clones add up to approximately 12% of the sample. This clone was observed a single time. What this receptor recognizes is not known. Per-base quality was not reported, and no clone a single base away is much larger than it. Focal radiation therapy combined with CTLA-4 blockade (ipilimumab) was tested in patients with chemo-refractory metastatic non-small-cell lung cancer. Cut back by 4 bases and 1 base, the V and J ends lie 13 bases apart. The germline V gene supplies CDR1 LGHNA and CDR2 YNFKEQ. Measured from the cysteine to the phenylalanine, the CDR3 is 16 residues long. CDR3 DNA is the only sequence kept; it has 48 bases, read in frame from the first base.

The sample here was peripheral blood, taken from a patient treated with radiotherapy plus ipilimumab. The TCR sequence derives from a human donor with non-small cell lung cancer who had stable disease on radiotherapy plus ipilimumab. In this chain, TRBV4-2 is recombined with TRBJ2-2, with the identity of the D gene unclear. The CDR3 protein is CASSPHRAQNTGELFF. The DNA sequence is given as TGTGCCAGCAGCCCACATCGGGCTCAGAACACCGGGGAGCTGTTTTTT.